This entry lists 24 T cell receptor beta chains sequenced from one sample in a study of T cell responses to AZD1222 COVID-19 vaccine. Libraries were prepared by immunoSEQ multiplex PCR; TCRdb keeps only in-frame clonotypes and omits some of them. The sample lists 95,000 to 130,000 clones; around nine tenths were seen once. The sample consisted of peripheral blood, taken on day 0 of AZD1222 vaccination. Receptor source: an adult in good health.

CDR3 loop: CASSPRHRGDEKLFF. Written as DNA, the CDR3 is TGTGCCAGCAGCCCCCGGCATCGGGGTGACGAAAAACTGTTTTTT. The chain has TRBV11-2 and TRBJ1-4; D remains ambiguous. Germline lookup yields CDR1 SGHAT and CDR2 FQNNGV. This CDR3 is built from 15 residues. Trimming took off 5 bases at V and 8 bases at J, with 18 bases between the two ends.

V and J are TRBV7-2 and TRBJ2-5; 8 bases agree with TRBD1. CDR3 length equals 14 residues. CDR1 is SGHTA, CDR2 FQGNSA, per germline. V was clipped by 3 bases and J by 5 bases; unmatched bases: 5. CDR3 residues: CASSFQGAEETQYF. The CDR3 DNA follows: TGTGCCAGCAGCTTTCAGGGGGCCGAGGAGACCCAGTACTTC.

The V gene is TRBV9, the J gene TRBJ1-5; 8 nucleotides align to TRBD1. There are 14 residues in the CDR3. Looked up from germline, CDR1 is SGDLS and CDR2 is YYNGEE. Unmatched junction bases numbered 6, after V lost 3 bases and J lost 7 bases. The CDR3 sequence: CASSADREEQPQHF. CDR3 nucleotide sequence: TGTGCCAGCAGCGCGGACAGGGAGGAGCAGCCCCAGCATTTT.

This clone was counted between two and nine times. V is TRBV19 and J is TRBJ2-5; tentative D call: TRBD2 (6 bases). The germline CDR1 and CDR2 sequences are LNHDA and SQIVND (reference sequence). CDR3 length: 13 residues. V was cut by 11 bases and J by 5 bases, with 18 bases left in between. CDR3 sequence (DNA): TGTGCCGCCGGAGACCCCCGGGGGGAGACCCAGTACTTC. Translating gives CAAGDPRGETQYF.

This clone was found once. The chain uses TRBV5-6 and TRBJ1-5; D is unclear. The CDR3 is 14 residues long. Between the trimmed V and J ends, which lost 0 bases and 6 bases, there was a span of 10 bases. Germline values: CDR1 SGHDT, CDR2 YYEEEE. The DNA for the CDR3 is TGTGCCAGCAGCTTGGCGGACGTTTCTCAGCCCCAGCATTTT. As protein: CASSLADVSQPQHF.

This clone appeared once. The chain combines TRBV11-2 with TRBJ1-2, with D unclear. Between the trimmed V and J ends, which lost 5 bases and 4 bases, there was a span of 17 bases. Germline assignment: CDR1 SGHAT and CDR2 FQNNGV. CDR3 length: 15 amino acids. CDR3 nucleotide sequence: TGTGCCAGCAGCCGAAACGGTCCTGACGGCTATGGCTACACCTTC. Encoded protein: CASSRNGPDGYGYTF. Full variable domain (missing parts from reference TRBV11-2 and TRBJ1-2): EAGVAQSPRYKIIEKRQSVAFWCNPISGHATLYWYQQILGQGPKLLIQFQNNGVVDDSQLPKDRFSAERLKGVDSTLKIQPAKLEDSAVYLCASSRNGPDGYGYTFGSGTRLTVV.

CDR3 sequence reads: CATSRVTALNTEAFF. The CDR3 DNA reads as TGTGCCACCAGCAGAGTAACCGCCCTGAACACTGAAGCTTTCTTT. This chain joins TRBV15 and TRBJ1-1; the D is unclear. Per germline, CDR1 LNHNV and CDR2 YYDKDF (reference sequence). This CDR3 comprises 15 residues. V lost 1 base and J 0 bases, leaving 9 bases between the germline ends.

This clone was observed a single time. This rearrangement joins TRBV7-2 to TRBJ1-2; 7 positions match TRBD1. V gave up 6 bases and J gave up 3 bases; unmatched junction bases: 7. The CDR3 extends over 14 amino acids. Germline V gene sequence: CDR1 SGHTA, CDR2 FQGNSA. CDR3 loop: CASSIGGTDYGYTF. Written as DNA, the CDR3 is TGTGCCAGCAGTATAGGGGGCACGGACTATGGCTACACCTTC.

The chain uses TRBV6-5 and TRBJ2-1, with TRBD2 as a possible D gene (5 bases). The V gene lost 8 bases and the J gene lost 8 bases, with 19 bases spanning the gap. The CDR3 is 14 amino acids. Germline V gene data show CDR1 as MNHEY and CDR2 as SVGAGI. CDR3 amino acids: CASSSRIGSDEQFF. Written as DNA, the CDR3 is TGTGCCAGCTCTTCCAGGATCGGTAGCGATGAGCAGTTCTTC.

The table lists this clone with a count of one. V gene TRBV4-1 combines with J gene TRBJ2-3; TRBD2 agrees at 7 bases. J lost 4 bases, V lost 4 bases, and 11 bases had no gene match. Germline V gene sequence: CDR1 MGHRA, CDR2 YSYEKL. This CDR3 contains 16 residues. DNA of the CDR3: TGCGCCAGCAGCCCGGGACTAACAGCGCGTCCAGATACGCAGTATTTT. It encodes CASSPGLTARPDTQYF.

This chain joins TRBV7-2 and TRBJ2-3; TRBD2 is a possible D gene (5 bases). Germline CDR1 is SGHTA and CDR2 is FQGNSA. This CDR3 has 13 residues. Deletions cut 5 bases from V and 6 bases from J, with 12 bases between. The CDR3 reads CASSARGSDTQYF. CDR3 sequence (DNA): TGTGCCAGCAGCGCTCGGGGATCCGATACGCAGTATTTT.

The chain carries TRBV3-1 (or the pseudogene TRBV3-2) and TRBJ2-7; tentatively, D is TRBD1 (5 bases). This CDR3 has 14 residues. Germline CDR1 and CDR2: LGHDT and YNNKEL (reference sequence). V gave up 3 bases and J gave up 3 bases, with 12 bases separating them. For the CDR3, the DNA is TGTGCCAGCAGCCATTATCTACAGGACTACGAGCAGTACTTC. As protein: CASSHYLQDYEQYF.

This clone was recorded at least ten times. This sequence joins TRBV27 and TRBJ1-6; 11 nucleotides agree with TRBD1. The CDR3 is 16 residues long. Germline-derived CDR1 and CDR2 are MNHEY and SMNVEV (reference sequence). The ends lost 2 bases at V and 9 bases at J; junction bases unmatched: 6. The CDR3 loop reads CASSLPSGTGGSPLHF. DNA for the CDR3: TGTGCCAGCAGTTTACCCTCCGGGACAGGGGGTTCACCCCTCCACTTT.

J is TRBJ1-3 and V is TRBV4-3; no reliable D call. Germline V gene lookup returns CDR1 LGHNA and CDR2 YSLEER. Trimming removed 1 base from V and 2 bases from J, with 9 bases in between. The CDR3 totals 15 residues. The CDR3 sequence is CASSQAIGAGNTIYF. CDR3 in DNA: TGCGCCAGCAGCCAAGCAATAGGAGCTGGAAACACCATATATTTT.

This sequence joins TRBV6-2 or TRBV6-3 and TRBJ1-1; D remains ambiguous. CDR3 length equals 15 residues. V lost 2 bases and J lost 5, with 15 bases in between. CDR1 is MNHEY, CDR2 SVGEGT, per germline. The CDR3 nucleotides read TGTGCCAGCAGTTACAAGGGAGGGTTGCGGACTGAAGCTTTCTTT. Encoded protein: CASSYKGGLRTEAFF.

DNA of the CDR3: TGTGCCAGCAGTTTTAGGACAGGGTACAACGAGCAGTACTTC. This sequence encodes CASSFRTGYNEQYF. The rearrangement uses TRBV27 and TRBJ2-7, with 8 bases that match TRBD1. Germline V gene sequence: CDR1 MNHEY, CDR2 SMNVEV (reference sequence). Germline trimming cut 3 bases from V and 5 bases from J; bases unmatched to any gene: 6. The CDR3 consists of 14 residues.

The chain employs TRBV7-2 and TRBJ2-7; 9 bases line up with TRBD1. Germline CDR1 and CDR2: SGHTA and FQGNSA. The CDR3 runs to 14 residues. The V segment lost 5 bases and the J segment 5 bases; nucleotides outside the gene matches: 7. The CDR3 reads CASSQGQGFHEQYF. The CDR3 coding sequence is TGTGCCAGCAGCCAAGGACAGGGGTTCCACGAGCAGTACTTC.

This chain links TRBV5-6 with TRBJ2-2, with a weak D call TRBD2 (5 bases). V lost 4 bases and J lost 6, with 19 bases in between. The V gene's germline CDR1 is SGHDT and CDR2 YYEEEE. The CDR3 contains 16 residues. This CDR3 reads CASSRLTGFGAGELFF. CDR3 in DNA: TGTGCCAGCAGCCGACTTACTGGGTTCGGGGCCGGGGAGCTGTTTTTT.

The V gene is TRBV7-8, the J gene TRBJ1-5; possibly TRBD1 for D (6 bases). This CDR3 has 16 amino acids. Trimming left V 0 bases short and J 3 bases short, with 12 bases between. Per germline, CDR1 SGHVS and CDR2 FQNEAQ. CDR3 in DNA: TGTGCCAGCAGCTTAGCGGCCCGGACAGTCAATCAGCCCCAGCATTTT. This gives the protein CASSLAARTVNQPQHF.

J is TRBJ2-7 and V is TRBV18; D not resolved. Germline lookup yields CDR1 KGHSH and CDR2 LQKENI. Trimming shortened V by 6 bases and J by 4 bases, and 10 bases separated the two germline ends. There are 12 residues in the CDR3. This CDR3 reads CASSAVEYEQYF. The CDR3 DNA follows: TGTGCCAGCTCGGCAGTCGAATACGAGCAGTACTTC.

This chain uses TRBV7-9 with TRBJ1-2, with no clear D. Germline V gene lookup returns CDR1 SEHNR and CDR2 FQNEAQ (reference sequence). Trimming removed 2 bases at V and 1 base at J, with 14 bases between. This CDR3 is built from 16 residues. As DNA, the CDR3 is TGTGCCAGCAGCTTATTCCCGGCAGGTTATAACTATGGCTACACCTTC. It encodes CASSLFPAGYNYGYTF.

V usage is TRBV24-1 and J usage is TRBJ2-7; 7 positions match TRBD1. V lost 8 bases to trimming and J lost 6 bases; unmatched junction nucleotides: 6. Germline V lookup: CDR1 KGHDR, CDR2 SFDVKD. The CDR3 totals 12 residues. CDR3 sequence reads: CATMNRGGEQYF. CDR3 bases: TGTGCCACCATGAACAGGGGCGGCGAGCAGTACTTC.

V usage is TRBV29-1 and J usage is TRBJ2-2, with TRBD1 matching over 8 bases. The length of the CDR3 is 14 residues. Trimming took 6 bases from V and 7 from J; bases not matched to a gene: 10. CDR1 and CDR2 (germline): SQVTM, ANQGSEA. The CDR3 bases are TGCAGCGTGACCCGGACAGGGTTCGGCGGGGAGCTGTTTTTT. Translation gives CSVTRTGFGGELFF.

The chain is built from TRBV9 and TRBJ1-6, with unresolved D. CDR1 and CDR2 from the germline V gene are SGDLS and YYNGEE. V lost 3 bases to trimming and J lost 0 bases, with 13 bases between them. This CDR3 is 17 amino acids long. CDR3 in DNA: TGTGCCAGCAGCGCCCGAGGTCAAAGCTCCTATAATTCACCCCTCCACTTT. Translating gives CASSARGQSSYNSPLHF.